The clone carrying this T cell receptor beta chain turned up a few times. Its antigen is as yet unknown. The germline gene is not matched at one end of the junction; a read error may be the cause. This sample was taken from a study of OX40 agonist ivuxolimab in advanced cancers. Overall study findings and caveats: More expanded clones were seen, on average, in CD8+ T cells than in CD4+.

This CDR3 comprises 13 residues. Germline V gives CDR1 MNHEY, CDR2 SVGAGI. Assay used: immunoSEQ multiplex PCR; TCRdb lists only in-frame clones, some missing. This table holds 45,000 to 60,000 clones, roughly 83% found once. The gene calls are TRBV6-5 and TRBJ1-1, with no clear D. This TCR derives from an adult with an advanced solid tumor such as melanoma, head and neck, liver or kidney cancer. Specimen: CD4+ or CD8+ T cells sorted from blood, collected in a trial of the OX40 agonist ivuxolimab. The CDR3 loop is CASRRNEVPGVIF. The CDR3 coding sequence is TGTGCCAGCAGACGGAATGAGGTACCCGGTGTGATCTTT.